A single sample gave rise to the 10 T cell receptor beta chains below, sequenced in a study of beta chain features in type 1 diabetes. Sequenced material consisted of expressed TCRB transcripts (all of the isolated RNA was reverse transcribed). Sequencing was performed with immunoSEQ multiplex PCR; in TCRdb, only in-frame clones are kept and a portion is missing. The sample consists of 150,000 to 180,000 clones, approximately 8.1% of them appearing once. Sequenced material: central memory CD4+ T cells from blood. The receptor set was obtained from a man in his late teens or twenties in good health.

This clone was seen a few times. The chain is built from TRBV2 and TRBJ2-7, with TRBD1 matching 9 bases. Germline CDR1 is SNHLY and CDR2 is FYNNEI. With 6 bases clipped from V and 3 bases from J, the junction kept 6 bases outside the gene matches. The CDR3 consists of 14 residues. The CDR3 DNA sequence: TGTGCCAGCAGCGATGGACAGGGGAACTACGAGCAGTACTTC. It yields the protein CASSDGQGNYEQYF.

This clone was counted between two and nine times. The genes are TRBV30 and TRBJ2-1, with 9 bases matching TRBD2. In germline, CDR1 is GTSNPN, CDR2 SVGIG (reference sequence). CDR3 size: 16 residues. V lost 4 bases and J lost 7; bases outside the gene matches: 14. CDR3 region: CAWTSRQRGAGNEQFF. The CDR3 nucleotides are TGTGCCTGGACGAGTCGACAGCGGGGGGCCGGGAATGAGCAGTTCTTC.

This clone was seen more than once but under ten times. The gene calls are TRBV28 and TRBJ2-5; D remains unclear. Germline V gives CDR1 MDHEN, CDR2 SYDVKM. The CDR3 contains 12 residues. V was shortened by 5 bases and J by 2 bases, with 6 bases between the two germline ends. CDR3 in amino acids: CASSILQETQYF. CDR3 nucleotides: TGTGCCAGCAGTATTTTACAAGAGACCCAGTACTTC.

This clone was seen more than once but under ten times. V is TRBV7-2 and J is TRBJ2-1; D remains ambiguous. Trimming stripped 8 bases from V and 10 bases from J, with 15 bases between. CDR1 and CDR2 from the germline V gene are SGHTA and FQGNSA. The CDR3 has 12 residues. The CDR3 reads CASAPYGREQFF. CDR3 coding DNA: TGTGCCAGCGCCCCCTACGGTCGGGAGCAGTTCTTC.

This clone has a handful of counts. CDR3 DNA: TGTGCCAGCAGCCCGGGACTAGCGGGAGTTATTGGGGTCAATGAGCAGTTCTTC. As protein: CASSPGLAGVIGVNEQFF. The J gene is TRBJ2-1, the V gene TRBV4-2; 14 bases align to TRBD2. Germline-derived CDR1 and CDR2 are LGHNA and YNFKEQ. This CDR3 has 18 residues. The junction had 11 bases not matched to a gene; V was cut back by 4 bases and J by 6 bases.

The chain has TRBV6-5 and TRBJ2-7; 9 bases fit TRBD1. Per germline, CDR1 MNHEY and CDR2 SVGAGI. The CDR3 is 14 residues long. Trimming cost V 7 bases and J 1 base; bases outside gene matches: 5. This CDR3 reads CASTSDRGSYEQYF. CDR3 nucleotide sequence: TGTGCCAGCACCTCAGACAGGGGGTCCTACGAGCAGTACTTC.

A few counts support this clone. CDR3 coding DNA: TGTGCCAGCAGCTTAAACAGGGACGGGGAGCAGTTCTTC. It specifies CASSLNRDGEQFF. The V call is TRBV7-2, the J call TRBJ2-1; weak D call: TRBD1 (6 bases). This CDR3 is 13 amino acids long. The V end lost 2 bases, the J end lost 10 bases, and 12 bases lay between the germline ends. Germline assignment: CDR1 SGHTA and CDR2 FQGNSA.

The chain employs TRBV28 and TRBJ1-2; D gene ambiguous. The CDR3 runs 14 residues. The V end was cut by 6 bases, the J end by 6 bases, with 17 bases between. Germline V lookup: CDR1 MDHEN, CDR2 SYDVKM. DNA for the CDR3: TGTGCCAGCAGGACGGTCCTTCTTCGGGATGGCTACACCTTC. As protein: CASRTVLLRDGYTF.

This clone showed up many times. This sequence joins TRBV7-6 and TRBJ1-1, with D possibly being TRBD1 (6 bases). The CDR3 consists of 14 residues. V was shortened by 5 bases and J by 6 bases, with 16 bases between the two germline ends. Germline lookup yields CDR1 SGHVS and CDR2 FNYEAQ. The CDR3: CASSKTGGESEAFF. The CDR3 DNA follows: TGTGCCAGCAGCAAAACGGGGGGCGAGTCTGAAGCTTTCTTT.

V usage is TRBV9 and J usage is TRBJ2-5, with TRBD1 as a possible D gene (5 bases). Deletions cut 1 base from V and 5 bases from J, with 15 bases between. Germline V CDR1 and CDR2: SGDLS, YYNGEE. The CDR3 has 15 amino acids. The DNA of the CDR3 is TGTGCCAGCAGCGTATTGGGGCAGCCTGGGGAGACCCAGTACTTC. Its protein is CASSVLGQPGETQYF.